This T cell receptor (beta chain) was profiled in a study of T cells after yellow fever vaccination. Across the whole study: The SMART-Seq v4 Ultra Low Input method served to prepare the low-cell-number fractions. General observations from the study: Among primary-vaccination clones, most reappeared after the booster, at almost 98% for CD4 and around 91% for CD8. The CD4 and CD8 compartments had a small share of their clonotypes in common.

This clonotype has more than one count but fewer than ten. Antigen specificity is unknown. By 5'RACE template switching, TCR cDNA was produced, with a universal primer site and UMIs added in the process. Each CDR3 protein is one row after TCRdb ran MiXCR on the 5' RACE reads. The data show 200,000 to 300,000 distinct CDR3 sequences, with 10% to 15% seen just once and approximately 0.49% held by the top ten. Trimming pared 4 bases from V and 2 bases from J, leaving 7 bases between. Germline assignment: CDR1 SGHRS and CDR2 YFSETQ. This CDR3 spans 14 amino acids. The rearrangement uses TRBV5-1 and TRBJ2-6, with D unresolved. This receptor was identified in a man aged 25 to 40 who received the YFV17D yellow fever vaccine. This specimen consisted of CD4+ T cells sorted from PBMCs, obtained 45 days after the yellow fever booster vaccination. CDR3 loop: CASSTLPGANVLTF. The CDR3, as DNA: TGCGCCAGCAGCACGCTGCCTGGGGCCAACGTCCTGACTTTC.